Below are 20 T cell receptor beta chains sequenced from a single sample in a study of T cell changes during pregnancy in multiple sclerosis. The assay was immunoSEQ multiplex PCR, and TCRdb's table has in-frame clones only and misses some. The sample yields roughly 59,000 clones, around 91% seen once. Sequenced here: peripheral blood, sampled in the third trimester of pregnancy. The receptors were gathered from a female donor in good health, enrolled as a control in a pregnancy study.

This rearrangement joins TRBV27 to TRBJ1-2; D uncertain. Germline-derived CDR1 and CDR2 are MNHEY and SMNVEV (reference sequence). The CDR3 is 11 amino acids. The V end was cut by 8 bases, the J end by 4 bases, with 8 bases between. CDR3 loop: CASGGFYGYTF. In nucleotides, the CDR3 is TGTGCCAGCGGAGGGTTCTATGGCTACACCTTC.

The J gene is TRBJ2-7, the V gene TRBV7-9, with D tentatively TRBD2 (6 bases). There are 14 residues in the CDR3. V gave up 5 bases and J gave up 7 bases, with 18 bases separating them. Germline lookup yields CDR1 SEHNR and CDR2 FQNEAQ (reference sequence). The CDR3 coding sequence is TGTGCCAGCAGCCTGATAGCATCTGCGGGGGAGCAGTACTTC. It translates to CASSLIASAGEQYF.

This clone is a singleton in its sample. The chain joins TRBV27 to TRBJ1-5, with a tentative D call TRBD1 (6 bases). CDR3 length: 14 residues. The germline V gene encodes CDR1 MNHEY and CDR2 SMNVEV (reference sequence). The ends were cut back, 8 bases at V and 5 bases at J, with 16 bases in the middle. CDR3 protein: CASGPWPGDQPQHF. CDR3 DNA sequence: TGTGCCAGCGGGCCGTGGCCAGGGGATCAGCCCCAGCATTTT.

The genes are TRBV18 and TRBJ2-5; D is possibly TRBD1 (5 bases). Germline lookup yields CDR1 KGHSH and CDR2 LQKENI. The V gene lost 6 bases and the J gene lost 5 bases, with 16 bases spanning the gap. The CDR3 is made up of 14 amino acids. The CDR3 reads CASSYQGFTETQYF. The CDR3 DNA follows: TGTGCCAGCTCGTATCAGGGTTTTACGGAGACCCAGTACTTC.

This CDR3 is CASSSIGVDDTQYF. CDR3 nucleotides: TGTGCCAGCAGCTCGATTGGAGTTGACGATACGCAGTATTTT. This chain links TRBV7-9 with TRBJ2-3; D gene uncertain. The CDR3 is made up of 14 amino acids. Trimming shortened V by 4 bases and J by 6 bases, and 14 bases separated the two germline ends. The germline V gene has CDR1 SEHNR and CDR2 FQNEAQ (reference sequence). The full variable domain, rest sourced from reference TRBV7-9 and TRBJ2-3, is DTGVSQNPRHKITKRGQNVTFRCDPISEHNRLYWYRQTLGQGPEFLTYFQNEAQLEKSRLLSDRFSAERPKGSFSTLEIQRTEQGDSAMYLCASSSIGVDDTQYFGPGTRLTVL.

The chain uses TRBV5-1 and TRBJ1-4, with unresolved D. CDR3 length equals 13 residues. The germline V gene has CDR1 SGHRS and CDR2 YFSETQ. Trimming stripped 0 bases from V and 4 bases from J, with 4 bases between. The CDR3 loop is CASSLVSNEKLFF. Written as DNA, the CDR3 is TGCGCCAGCAGCTTGGTTAGTAATGAAAAACTGTTTTTT.

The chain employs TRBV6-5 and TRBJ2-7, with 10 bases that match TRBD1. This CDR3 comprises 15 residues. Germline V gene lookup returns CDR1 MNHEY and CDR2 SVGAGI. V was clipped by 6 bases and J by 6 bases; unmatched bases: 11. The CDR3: CASSLRTGGYSEQYF. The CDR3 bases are TGTGCCAGCAGCTTACGGACAGGGGGATATTCCGAGCAGTACTTC.

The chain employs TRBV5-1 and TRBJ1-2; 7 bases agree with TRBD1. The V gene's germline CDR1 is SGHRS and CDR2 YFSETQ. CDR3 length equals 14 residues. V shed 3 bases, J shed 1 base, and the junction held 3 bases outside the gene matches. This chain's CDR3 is CASSSGQLNYGYTF. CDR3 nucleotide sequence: TGCGCCAGCAGCTCGGGACAGCTTAACTATGGCTACACCTTC.

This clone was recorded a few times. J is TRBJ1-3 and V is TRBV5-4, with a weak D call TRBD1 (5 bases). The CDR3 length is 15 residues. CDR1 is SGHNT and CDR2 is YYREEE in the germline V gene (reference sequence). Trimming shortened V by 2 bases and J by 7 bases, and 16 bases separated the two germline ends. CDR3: CASSFAGGSVNTIYF. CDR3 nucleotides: TGTGCCAGCAGCTTTGCCGGGGGTTCAGTGAACACCATATATTTT.

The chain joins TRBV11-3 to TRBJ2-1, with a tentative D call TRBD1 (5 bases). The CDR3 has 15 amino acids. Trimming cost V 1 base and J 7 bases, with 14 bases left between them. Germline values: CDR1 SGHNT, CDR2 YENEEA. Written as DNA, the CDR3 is TGTGCCAGCAGCTTAGGGGCAGGGCTAGGTAATGAGCAGTTCTTC. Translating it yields CASSLGAGLGNEQFF.

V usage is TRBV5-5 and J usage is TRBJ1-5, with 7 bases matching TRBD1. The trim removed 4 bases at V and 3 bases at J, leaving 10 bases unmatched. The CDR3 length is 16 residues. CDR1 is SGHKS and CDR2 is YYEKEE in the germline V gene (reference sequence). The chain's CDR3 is CASSPRQGGVNQPQHF. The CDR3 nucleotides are TGTGCCAGCAGCCCTCGACAGGGAGGTGTCAATCAGCCCCAGCATTTT.

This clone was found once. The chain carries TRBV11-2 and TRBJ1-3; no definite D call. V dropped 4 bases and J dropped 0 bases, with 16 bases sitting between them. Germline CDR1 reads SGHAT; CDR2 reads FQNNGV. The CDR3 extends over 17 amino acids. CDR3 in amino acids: CASSSAGLISSGNTIYF. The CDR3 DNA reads TGTGCCAGCAGCTCAGCGGGCCTCATTAGCTCTGGAAACACCATATATTTT.

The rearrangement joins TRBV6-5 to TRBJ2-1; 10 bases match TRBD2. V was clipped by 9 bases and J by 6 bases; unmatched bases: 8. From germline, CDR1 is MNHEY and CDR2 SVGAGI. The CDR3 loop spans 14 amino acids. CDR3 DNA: TGTGCCAGTTTGAGCGGGGGGGCGTTCAATGAGCAGTTCTTC. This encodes CASLSGGAFNEQFF.

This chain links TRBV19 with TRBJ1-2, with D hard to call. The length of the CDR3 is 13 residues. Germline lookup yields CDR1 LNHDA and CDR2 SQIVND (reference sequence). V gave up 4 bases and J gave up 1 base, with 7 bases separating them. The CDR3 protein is CASSTSLNYGYTF. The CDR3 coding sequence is TGTGCCAGTAGTACCTCACTTAACTATGGCTACACCTTC. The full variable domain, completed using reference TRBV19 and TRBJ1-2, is DGGITQSPKYLFRKEGQNVTLSCEQNLNHDAMYWYRQDPGQGLRLIYYSQIVNDFQKGDIAEGYSVSREKKESFPLTVTSAQKNPTAFYLCASSTSLNYGYTFGSGTRLTVV.

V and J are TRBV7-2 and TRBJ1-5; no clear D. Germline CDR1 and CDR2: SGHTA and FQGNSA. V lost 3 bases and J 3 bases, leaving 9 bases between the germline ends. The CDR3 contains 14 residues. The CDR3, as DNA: TGTGCCAGCAGCTTGTCGAGCTCCAATCAGCCCCAGCATTTT. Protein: CASSLSSSNQPQHF. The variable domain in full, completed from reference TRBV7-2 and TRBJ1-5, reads GAGVSQSPSNKVTEKGKDVELRCDPISGHTALYWYRQSLGQGLEFLIYFQGNSAPDKSGLPSDRFSAERTGGSVSTLTIQRTQQEDSAVYLCASSLSSSNQPQHFGDGTRLSIL.

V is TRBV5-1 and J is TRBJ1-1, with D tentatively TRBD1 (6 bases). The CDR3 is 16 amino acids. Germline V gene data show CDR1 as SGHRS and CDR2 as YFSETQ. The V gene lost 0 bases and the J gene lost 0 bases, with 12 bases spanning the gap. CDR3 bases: TGCGCCAGCAGCTTGGCGGCAGGGGTTCTGAACACTGAAGCTTTCTTT. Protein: CASSLAAGVLNTEAFF. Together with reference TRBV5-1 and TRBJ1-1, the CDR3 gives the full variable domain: KAGVTQTPRYLIKTRGQQVTLSCSPISGHRSVSWYQQTPGQGLQFLFEYFSETQRNKGNFPGRFSGRQFSNSRSEMNVSTLELGDSALYLCASSLAAGVLNTEAFFGQGTRLTVV.

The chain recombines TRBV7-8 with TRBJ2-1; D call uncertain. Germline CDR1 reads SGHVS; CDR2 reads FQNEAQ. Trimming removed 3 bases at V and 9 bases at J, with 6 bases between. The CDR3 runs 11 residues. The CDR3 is CASSLRSEQFF. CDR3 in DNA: TGTGCCAGCAGCTTGAGAAGTGAGCAGTTCTTC.

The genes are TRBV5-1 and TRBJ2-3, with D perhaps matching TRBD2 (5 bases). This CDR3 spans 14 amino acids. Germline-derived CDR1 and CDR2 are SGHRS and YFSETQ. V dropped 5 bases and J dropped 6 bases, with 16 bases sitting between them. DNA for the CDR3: TGCGCCAGCAGGGGGAGACTGGCAGCGGATACGCAGTATTTT. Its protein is CASRGRLAADTQYF.

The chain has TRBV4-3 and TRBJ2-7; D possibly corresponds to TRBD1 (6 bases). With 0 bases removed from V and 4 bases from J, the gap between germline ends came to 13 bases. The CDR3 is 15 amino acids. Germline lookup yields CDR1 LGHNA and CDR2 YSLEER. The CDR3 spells CASSQDLDRLYEQYF. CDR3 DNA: TGCGCCAGCAGCCAAGATCTCGACAGGTTATACGAGCAGTACTTC.

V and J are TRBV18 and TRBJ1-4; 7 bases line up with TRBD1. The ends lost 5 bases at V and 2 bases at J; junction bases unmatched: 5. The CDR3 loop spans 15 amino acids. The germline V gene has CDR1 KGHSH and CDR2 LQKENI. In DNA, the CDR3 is TGTGCCAGCTCAACACAGGGGATGACTAATGAAAAACTGTTTTTT. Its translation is CASSTQGMTNEKLFF.